These T cell receptor beta chains were read from a single sample in a study of chemoradiotherapy in HPV16-positive cancers. Repertoires were generated with immunoSEQ multiplex PCR, while TCRdb's copy carries only in-frame clones and drops some. The data hold 30,000 to 35,000 clones, with 80% observed a single time. Here the sequenced sample was blood, taken from a patient who underwent chemoradiotherapy. Receptors originate from a human donor with HPV-associated anogenital cancer. The CDR3 runs from the conserved cysteine through the conserved F or W. A D gene is named only where the DNA matches it firmly. Clone size is not always given. Where it is, it says once, few, many or a class for expanded clones.

D,size,V,J,CDR3,DNA
-,-,TRBV7-9,TRBJ2-7,CASSLGSRGGGRDEQYF,TGTGCCAGCAGCTTAGGAAGCAGGGGGGGCGGTAGGGACGAGCAGTACTTC
-,-,TRBV6-5,TRBJ1-2,CASSFFGTGGGYTF,TGTGCCAGCAGTTTCTTCGGGACGGGGGGAGGCTACACCTTC
-,-,TRBV7-4,TRBJ2-5,CASSLGSPTPQETQYF,TGTGCCAGCAGCTTAGGTTCTCCAACGCCACAAGAGACCCAGTACTTC
TRBD2,once,TRBV5-6,TRBJ2-1,CASSFRLAGGYNEQFF,TGTGCCAGCAGCTTCCGACTAGCGGGGGGGTACAATGAGCAGTTCTTC
TRBD1,few,TRBV19,TRBJ1-5,CASTTYRDRVNQPQHF,TGTGCCAGTACTACCTACCGGGACAGGGTAAATCAGCCCCAGCATTTT
TRBD1,-,TRBV19,TRBJ1-5,CASSERQGGQPQHF,TGTGCCAGTAGTGAGCGACAGGGAGGACAGCCCCAGCATTTT
-,-,TRBV9,TRBJ2-2,CASSVEFGRELFF,TGTGCCAGCAGCGTAGAGTTCGGTCGGGAGCTGTTTTTT
-,few,TRBV20-1,TRBJ1-1,CSARDSTEAFF,TGCAGTGCTAGAGACTCGACTGAAGCTTTCTTT
-,-,TRBV7-9,TRBJ1-2,CASSSGDAGKYGYTF,TGTGCCAGCAGCTCGGGGGACGCCGGCAAATATGGCTACACCTTC
-,-,TRBV5-4,TRBJ2-7,CASSGGQATYEQYF,TGTGCCAGCAGCGGGGGACAAGCCACCTACGAGCAGTACTTC
-,-,TRBV2,TRBJ1-1,CASSVMLTGTKAFF,TGTGCCAGCAGTGTCATGTTGACAGGTACTAAAGCTTTCTTT
TRBD2,-,TRBV5-4,TRBJ2-2,CASSSGVRENTGELFF,TGTGCCAGCAGCAGCGGGGTTCGAGAGAACACCGGGGAGCTGTTTTTT
TRBD2,-,TRBV6-1,TRBJ2-5,CASRLAGGDETQYF,TGTGCCAGCAGACTAGCGGGGGGGGATGAGACCCAGTACTTC
-,-,TRBV6-5,TRBJ1-4,CASRGGAYEKLFF,TGTGCCAGCAGAGGCGGAGCGTACGAAAAACTGTTTTTT
-,-,TRBV5-1,TRBJ1-1,CASSEGHTEAFF,TGCGCCAGCAGCGAGGGACACACTGAAGCTTTCTTT
TRBD2,-,TRBV18,TRBJ2-7,CASSLLAGGARDSYEQYF,TGTGCCAGCTCACTCCTAGCGGGGGGGGCTCGCGACTCCTACGAGCAGTACTTC
-,-,TRBV13,TRBJ1-2,CASSLDHSRYGYTF,TGTGCCAGCAGCTTAGACCACTCCAGGTATGGCTACACCTTC
-,-,TRBV5-1,TRBJ1-1,CASSTRTQNTEAFF,TGCGCCAGCAGCACACGGACACAGAACACTGAAGCTTTCTTT
-,once,TRBV7-2,TRBJ2-7,CASSLVGTYEQYF,TGTGCCAGCAGCTTAGTGGGGACCTACGAGCAGTACTTC
-,-,TRBV2,TRBJ2-3,CASRSAAAQYF,TGTGCCAGCAGAAGCGCGGCGGCGCAGTATTTT
TRBD1,-,TRBV10-3,TRBJ2-5,CAISERVGTEETQYF,TGTGCCATCAGTGAAAGGGTGGGGACAGAAGAGACCCAGTACTTC
-,-,TRBV7-2,TRBJ2-3,CASSLGGIHTQYF,TGTGCCAGCAGCTTAGGGGGGATCCATACGCAGTATTTT
-,few,TRBV6-5,TRBJ1-2,CASSYSPTINYGYTF,TGTGCCAGCAGTTACTCTCCAACAATTAACTATGGCTACACCTTC
-,once,TRBV28,TRBJ1-3,CASTPIGLGNTIYF,TGTGCCAGCACCCCTATTGGTCTGGGAAACACCATATATTTT
TRBD1,-,TRBV5-1,TRBJ2-2,CASSLGQGTGELFF,TGCGCCAGCAGCTTGGGACAGGGCACCGGGGAGCTGTTTTTT
-,-,TRBV4-1,TRBJ2-7,CASSQDLREQYF,TGCGCCAGCAGCCAAGATTTGAGAGAGCAGTACTTC
-,few,TRBV19,TRBJ1-5,CASSPTTMGRQPQHF,TGTGCCAGTAGTCCAACGACGATGGGGAGGCAGCCCCAGCATTTT
-,-,TRBV7-7,TRBJ2-3,CASSLTWEDTQYF,TGTGCCAGCAGCTTGACGTGGGAGGATACGCAGTATTTT
-,-,TRBV11-2,TRBJ1-4,CASSPGWGDEKLFF,TGTGCCAGCAGCCCAGGCTGGGGAGACGAAAAACTGTTTTTT
-,-,TRBV5-1,TRBJ1-1,CASSSDPPITEAFF,TGCGCCAGCAGCTCGGACCCCCCTATCACTGAAGCTTTCTTT
TRBD2,-,TRBV5-4,TRBJ2-7,CASSRTSGGYYEQYF,TGTGCCAGCAGCCGGACTAGCGGGGGATACTACGAGCAGTACTTC
TRBD2,-,TRBV7-8,TRBJ2-5,CASSLSTSGGQETQYF,TGTGCCAGCAGCTTATCGACTAGCGGGGGCCAAGAGACCCAGTACTTC
-,few,TRBV7-2,TRBJ2-5,CASSLAQGGQTQYF,TGTGCCAGCAGCCTAGCACAGGGGGGGCAGACCCAGTACTTC